This paragraph reports one T cell receptor (beta chain). Here immunoSEQ multiplex PCR was the method, and the copy in TCRdb shows in-frame clones only, minus some. The repertoire includes 100,000 to 150,000 clones, roughly 95% of them detected once, and 1.5% to 2% sits in the top ten. The sample is drawn from a study of cytomegalovirus exposure and HLA in healthy donors. The receptor's source is a man between 18 and 29 years old in good health and CMV-seronegative. The sample consisted of PBMCs.

CDR3 coding DNA: TGCGCCAGCAGAATTAGCAACGAGCAGTACTTC. Translating gives CASRISNEQYF. The rearrangement uses TRBV5-1 and TRBJ2-7; the D is unclear. Trimming pared 5 bases from V and 5 bases from J, leaving 8 bases between. Germline V gives CDR1 SGHRS, CDR2 YFSETQ. The CDR3 extends over 11 amino acids.